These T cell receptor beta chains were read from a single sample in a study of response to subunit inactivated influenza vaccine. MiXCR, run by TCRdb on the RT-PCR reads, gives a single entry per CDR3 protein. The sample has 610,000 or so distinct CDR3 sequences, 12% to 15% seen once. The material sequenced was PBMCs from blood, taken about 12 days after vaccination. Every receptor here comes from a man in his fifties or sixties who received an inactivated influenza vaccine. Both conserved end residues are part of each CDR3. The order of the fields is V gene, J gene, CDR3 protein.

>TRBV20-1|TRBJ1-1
CSAQLRQGAEAFF
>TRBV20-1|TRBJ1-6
CSARDLGRGSANSPLHF
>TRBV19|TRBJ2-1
CASSIGRTNEQFF
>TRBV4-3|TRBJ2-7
CASSQWRGGPYEQYF
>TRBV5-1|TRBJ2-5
CASSLSQGGETQYF
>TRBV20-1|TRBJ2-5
CSVQSTGTRRKTQYF
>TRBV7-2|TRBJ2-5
CASSQFSGRGLQETQYF
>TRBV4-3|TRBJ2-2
CASSLTVRRGTGELFF
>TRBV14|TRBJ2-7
CASSQAEGGEQYF
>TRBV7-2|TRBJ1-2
CASSLSGARGGYTF
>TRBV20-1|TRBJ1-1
CSAANVDRGLNTEAFF
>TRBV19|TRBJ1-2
CASSIDPAYGYTF
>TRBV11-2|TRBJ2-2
CASSKGQALLNTGELFF